Listed below are T cell receptor beta chains from one sample, sequenced in a study of blood T cell repertoires in COVID-19. Using immunoSEQ multiplex PCR, the repertoire was profiled, and TCRdb retains in-frame clones only, with some absent. The sample carries over 110,000 clones, more than 65% recorded once. Sequences were obtained from peripheral blood. These receptors were taken from a man in his fifties or sixties with active or convalescent COVID-19. Each CDR3 is given with its conserved first and last residue. A D gene is named only where the DNA matches it firmly. Clone size appears in some rows only: once, few, many, or a class for an expanded clone.

V	D	J	size	CDR3	DNA
TRBV30	-	TRBJ1-6	-	CAWSVRGRDSPLHF	TGTGCCTGGAGTGTTCGTGGGCGCGATTCACCCCTCCACTTT
TRBV5-4	TRBD1	TRBJ2-1	-	CAGMRGQEIYNEQFF	TGTGCCGGAATGCGGGGACAGGAGATTTACAATGAGCAGTTCTTC
TRBV7-9	TRBD1	TRBJ2-7	-	CATSRQGLGYEQYF	TGTGCCACCTCCAGACAGGGCCTAGGCTACGAGCAGTACTTC
TRBV19	-	TRBJ1-5	-	CASSIPGPQHF	TGTGCCAGTAGTATTCCGGGGCCCCAGCATTTT
TRBV14	-	TRBJ1-2	-	CASSQGGGFGYGYTF	TGTGCCAGCAGCCAAGGGGGGGGATTTGGCTATGGCTACACCTTC
TRBV4-1	-	TRBJ1-2	-	CASSQVEGLNYGYTF	TGCGCCAGCAGCCAAGTAGAGGGACTTAACTATGGCTACACCTTC
TRBV20-1	TRBD2	TRBJ2-1	-	CSASTGISGAGAYNEQFF	TGCAGTGCTAGTACGGGGATTAGCGGAGCGGGAGCTTACAATGAGCAGTTCTTC
TRBV16	-	TRBJ1-5	-	CASSTGPYQPQHF	TGTGCCAGCAGTACAGGGCCTTATCAGCCCCAGCATTTT
TRBV4-1	-	TRBJ1-3	-	CASSQMGLTSGNTIYF	TGCGCCAGCAGCCAAATGGGACTGACCTCTGGAAACACCATATATTTT
TRBV9	TRBD1	TRBJ1-6	-	CASSVEGTGHVLHF	TGTGCCAGCAGCGTAGAGGGGACAGGTCATGTCCTCCACTTT
TRBV7-9	TRBD1	TRBJ1-3	-	CASSLARDSGNTIYF	TGTGCCAGCAGCTTAGCCCGGGACAGTGGAAACACCATATATTTT
TRBV24-1	-	TRBJ2-3	few	CATADSGDTQYF	TGTGCCACCGCAGACAGTGGGGATACGCAGTATTTT
TRBV9	TRBD1	TRBJ1-4	-	CASSVGATGSAEKLFF	TGTGCCAGCAGCGTAGGGGCGACAGGGTCGGCTGAAAAACTGTTTTTT
TRBV11-2	-	TRBJ1-2	-	CASSSVGAAYGYTF	TGTGCCAGCAGCTCCGTCGGAGCAGCCTATGGCTACACCTTC
TRBV30	-	TRBJ1-2	-	CAWTRGGVEGYTF	TGTGCCTGGACTCGCGGCGGGGTAGAAGGCTACACCTTC
TRBV14	-	TRBJ2-2	-	CASTPRAGHTGELFF	TGTGCCAGCACCCCCCGCGCAGGGCACACCGGGGAGCTGTTTTTT
TRBV6-5	TRBD1	TRBJ1-4	-	CASETGGVGEKLFF	TGTGCCAGCGAGACAGGGGGGGTAGGTGAAAAACTGTTTTTT
TRBV5-8	-	TRBJ2-3	-	CASPTAWDRVRDEGTDTQYF	TGTGCCAGCCCAACAGCTTGGGATCGGGTGCGGGATGAGGGGACAGATACGCAGTATTTT
TRBV19	-	TRBJ1-5	-	CASSIQDSQPQHF	TGTGCCAGTAGTATCCAGGACAGTCAGCCCCAGCATTTT
TRBV27	TRBD1	TRBJ1-5	-	CASSFFYFFSGTEGFNQPQHF	TGTGCCAGCAGTTTTTTCTATTTCTTTTCCGGGACAGAGGGTTTCAATCAGCCCCAGCATTTT
TRBV27	-	TRBJ2-4	-	CASSGATKNIQYF	TGTGCCAGCAGTGGGGCGACCAAAAACATTCAGTACTTC
TRBV4-1	TRBD1	TRBJ1-1	-	CASSDGTVNTEAFF	TGCGCCAGCAGCGACGGGACAGTGAACACTGAAGCTTTCTTT
TRBV7-2	-	TRBJ1-2	-	CASSLDPAGDRGYTF	TGTGCCAGCAGCTTAGACCCGGCCGGGGATCGCGGCTACACCTTC
TRBV27	-	TRBJ1-1	-	CASRRQQGLGHTEAFF	TGTGCCAGCAGGAGACAGCAGGGCCTAGGGCACACTGAAGCTTTCTTT
TRBV29-1	-	TRBJ2-3	-	CSGRRTSTDTQYF	TGCAGCGGAAGACGGACTAGCACAGATACGCAGTATTTT
TRBV5-4	-	TRBJ2-4	-	CASSIRTDKNIQYF	TGTGCCAGCAGCATTCGGACAGACAAAAACATTCAGTACTTC
TRBV7-2	-	TRBJ1-3	-	CASSTDYGAVNTIYF	TGTGCCAGCAGCACGGACTATGGGGCTGTAAACACCATATATTTT
TRBV2	-	TRBJ2-3	few	CASDTDTDTQYF	TGTGCCAGCGATACAGACACAGATACGCAGTATTTT